The 31 T cell receptor beta chains presented below share a single source sample, sequenced in a study of molecular identifiers for immune sequencing clone quantification (dated by TCRdb to 2017 to 2018). The receptor library was made with PCR. Sequencing took place on an Illumina HiSeq 4000. Clones were called with MiXCR by TCRdb after fastp trimmed the public reads at Q25, and only in-frame beta chains were retained. CDR3 protein sequences are deduplicated, and each keeps its most common genes and DNA. In this sample the table shows some 650,000 distinct CDR3 sequences, 15% to 20% of which occur a single time. 0.7% to 1% of the sample belongs to the ten largest clones. Sequenced sample: naive CD8+ T cells from blood, with Jurkat cell RNA spiked in. According to the study, the label for this sample's cell subset or site signals: FACS-sorted CD8+CD4-CCR7+CD45RA+ naive T cells. These receptors were collected from a human donor in good health. Some libraries in this study had Jurkat cell RNA spiked in.

This clonotype occurred many times. The rearrangement links TRBV4-3 to TRBJ2-2; 10 nucleotides align to TRBD1. Germline V gene sequence: CDR1 LGHNA, CDR2 YSLEER. The CDR3 runs 14 residues. After removal of 5 bases from V and 5 bases from J, the junction contained 2 bases not matched to a gene. The CDR3 sequence: CASSWTGGTGELFF. The CDR3 DNA follows: TGCGCCAGCAGCTGGACAGGGGGGACCGGGGAGCTGTTTTTT.

This clonotype was picked up a small number of times. The germline gene is not matched at one end of the junction; a read error may be the cause. The V call is TRBV20-1, the J call TRBJ2-2; D is possibly TRBD1 or TRBD2 (5 bases each). From germline, CDR1 is DFQATT and CDR2 SNEGSKA (reference sequence). CDR3 length: 12 residues. CDR3 residues: CSARGETGELFF. In DNA form, the CDR3 reads TGCAGCGCTAGAGGGGAAACCGGGGAGCTGTTTTTT.

This clonotype was detected many times. The chain joins TRBV19 to TRBJ1-5; D not certain. V was trimmed by 7 bases and J by 7 bases, leaving 11 bases between them. The CDR3 loop spans 12 amino acids. Germline V lookup: CDR1 LNHDA, CDR2 SQIVND (reference sequence). CDR3 residues: CASTLGEQPQHF. The DNA for the CDR3 is TGTGCCAGTACCCTGGGTGAGCAGCCCCAGCATTTT.

CDR3 residues: CASSPTAGVTYNEQFF. CDR3 DNA sequence: TGTGCCAGCAGCCCAACCGCGGGGGTTACCTACAATGAGCAGTTCTTC. This chain joins TRBV11-2 and TRBJ2-1; TRBD2 matches at 7 bases. V trimming: 5 bases; J trimming: 2 bases; junction bases outside the gene matches: 9. This CDR3 spans 16 amino acids. The V gene's germline CDR1 is SGHAT and CDR2 FQNNGV.

The table lists this clonotype with a few counts. The chain has TRBV7-9 and TRBJ2-5; 7 positions match TRBD1. Trimming removed 5 bases from V and 5 bases from J; junction bases left unmatched: 17. CDR3 length: 17 residues. The germline CDR1 and CDR2 sequences are SEHNR and FQNEAQ (reference sequence). CDR3 DNA: TGTGCCAGCAGCGCAAAAACAGGGGAGCGCGAAAGGGAGACCCAGTACTTC. Amino acids: CASSAKTGERERETQYF. The full variable domain, with the rest looked up from reference TRBV7-9 and TRBJ2-5, is DTGVSQNPRHKITKRGQNVTFRCDPISEHNRLYWYRQTLGQGPEFLTYFQNEAQLEKSRLLSDRFSAERPKGSFSTLEIQRTEQGDSAMYLCASSAKTGERERETQYFGPGTRLLVL.

The rearrangement uses TRBV4-2 and TRBJ2-3; 14 bases fit TRBD2. The CDR3 is 16 residues long. Germline V gene lookup returns CDR1 LGHNA and CDR2 YNFKEQ. V trimming: 5 bases; J trimming: 6 bases; junction bases outside the gene matches: 7. The DNA for the CDR3 is TGTGCCAGCAGCTTTGGGACTAGCGGGAGTATGGATACGCAGTATTTT. Its protein product is CASSFGTSGSMDTQYF.

Note on this clonotype: A read error is likely, as this CDR3 ends without the conserved phenylalanine or tryptophan. The rearrangement links TRBV11-2 to TRBJ2-7; tentative D call: TRBD1 (5 bases). CDR1 and CDR2 (germline): SGHAT, FQNNGV. This CDR3 spans 18 amino acids. The DNA for the CDR3 is TGTGCCGGCAGCTTAATCCCCGCCCGGACAAATGACACCTACGAGCAGTACTCC. This gives the protein CAGSLIPARTNDTYEQYS.

Many counts were recorded for this clonotype. This chain links TRBV6-5 with TRBJ1-5, with D tentatively TRBD1 (5 bases). Germline loops: CDR1 MNHEY, CDR2 SVGAGI. The ends were cut back, 2 bases at V and 6 bases at J, with 11 bases in the middle. The CDR3 is 14 amino acids. CDR3 in amino acids: CASSYGPGGQPQHF. For the CDR3, the DNA is TGTGCCAGCAGTTACGGGCCCGGGGGTCAGCCCCAGCATTTT.

There are many counts of this clonotype. The chain has TRBV14 and TRBJ2-2; D is possibly TRBD1 (6 bases). V dropped 4 bases and J dropped 4 bases, with 10 bases sitting between them. Germline-derived CDR1 and CDR2 are SGHDN and FVKESK. This CDR3 is built from 14 residues. The CDR3 nucleotides are TGTGCCAGCAGCCTACAGGGCGTCACCGGGGAGCTGTTTTTT. Its protein is CASSLQGVTGELFF.

Worth noting for this clonotype: Being one base from a much bigger clone, this may be a read error. The CDR3 spells CANSYGSGNEQFF. The CDR3 DNA follows: TGTGCCAACAGTTACGGGTCGGGGAATGAGCAGTTCTTC. The V and J genes are TRBV6-6 and TRBJ2-1, with a tentative D call TRBD2 (5 bases). Germline V gene sequence: CDR1 MNHNY, CDR2 SVGAGI (reference sequence). This CDR3 has 13 amino acids.

This clonotype was recorded many times. The chain joins TRBV4-3 to TRBJ2-2; 9 nucleotides match TRBD1. Trimming took 3 bases from V and 6 from J; bases not matched to a gene: 5. CDR3 length: 15 amino acids. Germline CDR1 reads LGHNA; CDR2 reads YSLEER. The CDR3 loop is CASSHGQGSPGELFF. The CDR3 nucleotides read TGCGCCAGCAGCCACGGACAGGGGTCTCCCGGGGAGCTGTTTTTT.

This clonotype was observed many times. The chain couples TRBV20-1 to TRBJ2-3; D not resolved. Germline values: CDR1 DFQATT, CDR2 SNEGSKA (reference sequence). CDR3 size: 15 residues. Trimming pared 3 bases from V and 4 bases from J, leaving 17 bases between. CDR3 coding DNA: TGCAGTGCTAGGGTGGGCCTAGTTATCGCAGATACGCAGTATTTT. Protein sequence: CSARVGLVIADTQYF.

In its sample, this clonotype was seen a few times. The CDR3 sequence: CASSFPPGTDTQYF. CDR3 DNA: TGTGCCAGCAGCTTTCCACCAGGTACAGATACGCAGTATTTT. The chain is built from TRBV7-9 and TRBJ2-3; D unclear. Trimming took 3 bases from V and 3 from J, leaving 10 bases between them. Germline CDR1 reads SEHNR; CDR2 reads FQNEAQ (reference sequence). The CDR3 contains 14 residues.

This clonotype was detected many times. V and J are TRBV7-2 and TRBJ1-5; TRBD1 matches at 8 bases. The germline gives CDR1 SGHTA, CDR2 FQGNSA. This CDR3 spans 15 amino acids. The ends lost 5 bases at V and 7 bases at J; junction bases unmatched: 10. The CDR3 protein is CASSESAGGIQPQHF. For the CDR3, the DNA is TGTGCCAGCAGCGAAAGTGCAGGGGGCATCCAGCCCCAGCATTTT.

This clonotype was recorded at least ten times. The rearrangement links TRBV19 to TRBJ2-7; possibly TRBD2 for D (7 bases). This CDR3 spans 16 amino acids. The V and J ends lost 3 bases and 0 bases respectively, with 15 bases between them. The germline CDR1 and CDR2 sequences are LNHDA and SQIVND (reference sequence). This chain's CDR3 is CASSIGGPASSYEQYF. In DNA, the CDR3 is TGTGCCAGTAGTATCGGGGGGCCGGCCAGCTCCTACGAGCAGTACTTC.

This clonotype was detected only a few times. The chain combines TRBV7-9 with TRBJ2-2; 11 bases fit TRBD1. V was pared by 5 bases and J by 5 bases, with 10 bases of the junction left unmatched. CDR1 and CDR2 (germline): SEHNR, FQNEAQ (reference sequence). There are 17 residues in the CDR3. For the CDR3, the DNA is TGTGCCAGCAGCATCACCGGGACAGGGGGAGGAACCGGGGAGCTGTTTTTT. Its protein product is CASSITGTGGGTGELFF.

DNA of the CDR3: TGTGCCAGCAGCAGTGGACAGGTAGAGACCCAGTACTTC. Amino acid sequence: CASSSGQVETQYF. The chain recombines TRBV12-3 or TRBV12-4 with TRBJ2-5; 7 nucleotides agree with TRBD1. V lost 6 bases and J lost 4; bases outside the gene matches: 5. The CDR3 sequence is 13 residues long.

This sequence joins TRBV3-1 and TRBJ1-2; no definite D call. CDR1 and CDR2 (germline): LGHDT, YNNKEL (reference sequence). CDR3 length equals 14 residues. Trimming pared 2 bases from V and 4 bases from J, leaving 11 bases between. CDR3 coding DNA: TGTGCCAGCAGCCAAAGTACAGCCGTCTATGGCTACACCTTC. Its protein is CASSQSTAVYGYTF.

The chain combines TRBV19 with TRBJ2-7, with a tentative D call TRBD2 (5 bases). The V and J ends lost 3 bases and 0 bases respectively, with 9 bases between them. Germline CDR1 LNHDA, CDR2 SQIVND (reference sequence). This CDR3 is 14 amino acids long. The CDR3 loop is CASSMSGFSYEQYF. Here the CDR3 DNA reads TGTGCCAGTAGTATGAGCGGCTTCTCCTACGAGCAGTACTTC.

Comments on this clonotype: One base away lies a much larger clone, so this may be a sequencing read error. V usage is TRBV10-3 and J usage is TRBJ2-3; the D call may be TRBD1 or TRBD2 (5 bases each). Trimming took off 5 bases at V and 1 base at J, with 13 bases between the two ends. The CDR3 is 15 amino acids. In germline, CDR1 is ENHRY, CDR2 SYGVKD. The CDR3 nucleotides read TGTGCCATCAGTACAGGAGCGGTACGCACAGATACGCAGTATTTT. Encoded protein: CAISTGAVRTDTQYF.

Of note for this clonotype: A much larger clone sits a single nucleotide away, making a read error possible. The chain combines TRBV9 with TRBJ2-5, with 8 bases aligning to TRBD2. Per germline, CDR1 SGDLS and CDR2 YYNGEE. This CDR3 region has 16 residues. Losses at the gene ends were 3 bases for V and 1 base for J; bases not matched to a gene: 8. The CDR3 DNA is TGTGCCAGCAGCGGCTCAGCGGGGGTCCCCCAAGAGACCCAGTACTTC. Translated: CASSGSAGVPQETQYF.

This clonotype was picked up many times. The V gene is TRBV13, the J gene TRBJ1-5; the D gene is possibly TRBD1 (5 bases). The CDR3 contains 13 residues. Trimming took off 5 bases at V and 6 bases at J, with 11 bases between the two ends. Germline loops: CDR1 PRHDT, CDR2 FYEKMQ (reference sequence). CDR3 protein: CASSRGTLQPQHF. In nucleotides, the CDR3 is TGTGCCAGCAGCCGGGGCACTCTTCAGCCCCAGCATTTT.

This clonotype was counted at least ten times. This chain uses TRBV5-4 with TRBJ2-7; TRBD1 agrees at 8 bases. Germline CDR1 reads SGHNT; CDR2 reads YYREEE (reference sequence). This CDR3 has 14 amino acids. Trimming cost V 5 bases and J 1 base; bases outside gene matches: 5. The CDR3 sequence: CASRPGTGSYEQYF. In DNA form, the CDR3 reads TGTGCCAGCAGGCCCGGGACAGGTTCCTACGAGCAGTACTTC. Supplemented by reference TRBV5-4 and TRBJ2-7, the full variable domain reads ETGVTQSPTHLIKTRGQQVTLRCSSQSGHNTVSWYQQALGQGPQFIFQYYREEENGRGNFPPRFSGLQFPNYSSELNVNALELDDSALYLCASRPGTGSYEQYFGPGTRLTVT.

There are many counts of this clonotype. The chain employs TRBV11-2 and TRBJ2-7, with 8 bases that match TRBD1. The CDR3 extends over 13 amino acids. Unmatched junction bases numbered 6, after V lost 6 bases and J lost 5 bases. CDR1 is SGHAT, CDR2 FQNNGV, per germline. This CDR3 reads CASRPTTGDEQYF. The CDR3 region has the DNA TGTGCCAGCAGACCCACGACAGGGGACGAGCAGTACTTC.

This clonotype was detected a few times. The chain recombines TRBV3-1 with TRBJ2-7; D tentatively reads TRBD1 or TRBD2 (5 bases each). The ends were cut back, 2 bases at V and 0 bases at J, with 17 bases in the middle. Germline V gene data show CDR1 as LGHDT and CDR2 as YNNKEL (reference sequence). The CDR3 covers 17 residues. The CDR3 DNA sequence: TGTGCCAGCAGCCAACGGAACCGGGGCCTAAGCTCCTACGAGCAGTACTTC. It encodes CASSQRNRGLSSYEQYF.

Comments on this clonotype: One end of the junction does not line up with germline, which may come from a read error. The rearrangement joins TRBV4-3 to TRBJ2-1; TRBD2 aligns across 7 bases. The CDR3 is 15 residues long. The germline CDR1 and CDR2 sequences are LGHNA and YSLEER. The CDR3 sequence: CAGSQEWEGYNEQFF. The CDR3 DNA is TGCGCCGGCAGCCAAGAGTGGGAGGGATACAATGAGCAGTTCTTC.

This clonotype was found many times. This sequence joins TRBV29-1 and TRBJ1-1; D remains unclear. CDR3 length equals 11 residues. Trimming removed 4 bases at V and 0 bases at J, with 3 bases between. Germline CDR1 is SQVTM and CDR2 is ANQGSEA. The CDR3: CSVVLNTEAFF. CDR3 DNA: TGCAGCGTTGTTTTGAACACTGAAGCTTTCTTT.

The CDR3 sequence: CASSLTGGAGPVEQYF. Written as DNA, the CDR3 is TGTGCCAGCAGCTTAACGGGGGGGGCGGGCCCGGTCGAGCAGTACTTC. The chain uses TRBV7-3 and TRBJ2-7; the D gene is possibly TRBD2 (7 bases). Between the trimmed V and J ends, which lost 0 bases and 6 bases, there was a span of 18 bases. The length of the CDR3 is 16 residues. From germline, CDR1 is SGHTA and CDR2 FQGTGA. Full variable domain (rest looked up from reference TRBV7-3 and TRBJ2-7): GAGVSQTPSNKVTEKGKYVELRCDPISGHTALYWYRQSLGQGPEFLIYFQGTGAADDSGLPNDRFFAVRPEGSVSTLKIQRTERGDSAVYLCASSLTGGAGPVEQYFGPGTRLTVT.

This sequence joins TRBV16 and TRBJ2-1; D remains unclear. This CDR3 contains 16 residues. Germline V gene data show CDR1 as KGHSY and CDR2 as FQNENV. Trimming left V 5 bases short and J 1 base short, with 15 bases between. CDR3 sequence reads: CASSILGVGSYNEQFF. The DNA of the CDR3 is TGTGCCAGCAGCATCCTGGGTGTAGGGTCCTACAATGAGCAGTTCTTC.

This clonotype was found many times. V and J are TRBV19 and TRBJ2-7, with D perhaps TRBD1 or TRBD2 (5 bases each). V was cut by 5 bases and J by 2 bases, with 10 bases left in between. The CDR3 totals 13 residues. CDR1 LNHDA and CDR2 SQIVND come from the germline V gene (reference sequence). DNA for the CDR3: TGTGCCAGTAGTGTCGGGGCCCCCTACGAGCAGTACTTC. Its protein is CASSVGAPYEQYF. The entire variable domain, with the rest obtained from reference TRBV19 and TRBJ2-7, is as follows: DGGITQSPKYLFRKEGQNVTLSCEQNLNHDAMYWYRQDPGQGLRLIYYSQIVNDFQKGDIAEGYSVSREKKESFPLTVTSAQKNPTAFYLCASSVGAPYEQYFGPGTRLTVT.

This clonotype was observed at least ten times. The gene calls are TRBV7-9 and TRBJ1-1, with D uncertain. With 5 bases removed from V and 0 bases from J, the gap between germline ends came to 16 bases. The CDR3 loop spans 16 amino acids. CDR1 and CDR2 (germline): SEHNR, FQNEAQ (reference sequence). The CDR3, as DNA: TGTGCCAGCAGCCCAATAACTGGACGGATGAACACTGAAGCTTTCTTT. This sequence encodes CASSPITGRMNTEAFF.